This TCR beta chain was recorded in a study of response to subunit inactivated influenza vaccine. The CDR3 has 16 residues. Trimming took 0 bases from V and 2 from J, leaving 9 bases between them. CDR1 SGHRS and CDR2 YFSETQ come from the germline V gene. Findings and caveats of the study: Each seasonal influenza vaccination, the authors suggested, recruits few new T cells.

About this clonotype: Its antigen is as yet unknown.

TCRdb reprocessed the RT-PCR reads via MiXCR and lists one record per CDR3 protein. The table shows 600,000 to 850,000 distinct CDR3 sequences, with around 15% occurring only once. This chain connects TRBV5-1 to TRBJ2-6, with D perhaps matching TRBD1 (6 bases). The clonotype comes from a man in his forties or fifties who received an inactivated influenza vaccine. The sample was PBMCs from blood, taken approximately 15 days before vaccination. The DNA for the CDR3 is TGCGCCAGCAGCTTGGCTGGGGGCGCTGGGGCCAACGTCCTGACTTTC. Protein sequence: CASSLAGGAGANVLTF.